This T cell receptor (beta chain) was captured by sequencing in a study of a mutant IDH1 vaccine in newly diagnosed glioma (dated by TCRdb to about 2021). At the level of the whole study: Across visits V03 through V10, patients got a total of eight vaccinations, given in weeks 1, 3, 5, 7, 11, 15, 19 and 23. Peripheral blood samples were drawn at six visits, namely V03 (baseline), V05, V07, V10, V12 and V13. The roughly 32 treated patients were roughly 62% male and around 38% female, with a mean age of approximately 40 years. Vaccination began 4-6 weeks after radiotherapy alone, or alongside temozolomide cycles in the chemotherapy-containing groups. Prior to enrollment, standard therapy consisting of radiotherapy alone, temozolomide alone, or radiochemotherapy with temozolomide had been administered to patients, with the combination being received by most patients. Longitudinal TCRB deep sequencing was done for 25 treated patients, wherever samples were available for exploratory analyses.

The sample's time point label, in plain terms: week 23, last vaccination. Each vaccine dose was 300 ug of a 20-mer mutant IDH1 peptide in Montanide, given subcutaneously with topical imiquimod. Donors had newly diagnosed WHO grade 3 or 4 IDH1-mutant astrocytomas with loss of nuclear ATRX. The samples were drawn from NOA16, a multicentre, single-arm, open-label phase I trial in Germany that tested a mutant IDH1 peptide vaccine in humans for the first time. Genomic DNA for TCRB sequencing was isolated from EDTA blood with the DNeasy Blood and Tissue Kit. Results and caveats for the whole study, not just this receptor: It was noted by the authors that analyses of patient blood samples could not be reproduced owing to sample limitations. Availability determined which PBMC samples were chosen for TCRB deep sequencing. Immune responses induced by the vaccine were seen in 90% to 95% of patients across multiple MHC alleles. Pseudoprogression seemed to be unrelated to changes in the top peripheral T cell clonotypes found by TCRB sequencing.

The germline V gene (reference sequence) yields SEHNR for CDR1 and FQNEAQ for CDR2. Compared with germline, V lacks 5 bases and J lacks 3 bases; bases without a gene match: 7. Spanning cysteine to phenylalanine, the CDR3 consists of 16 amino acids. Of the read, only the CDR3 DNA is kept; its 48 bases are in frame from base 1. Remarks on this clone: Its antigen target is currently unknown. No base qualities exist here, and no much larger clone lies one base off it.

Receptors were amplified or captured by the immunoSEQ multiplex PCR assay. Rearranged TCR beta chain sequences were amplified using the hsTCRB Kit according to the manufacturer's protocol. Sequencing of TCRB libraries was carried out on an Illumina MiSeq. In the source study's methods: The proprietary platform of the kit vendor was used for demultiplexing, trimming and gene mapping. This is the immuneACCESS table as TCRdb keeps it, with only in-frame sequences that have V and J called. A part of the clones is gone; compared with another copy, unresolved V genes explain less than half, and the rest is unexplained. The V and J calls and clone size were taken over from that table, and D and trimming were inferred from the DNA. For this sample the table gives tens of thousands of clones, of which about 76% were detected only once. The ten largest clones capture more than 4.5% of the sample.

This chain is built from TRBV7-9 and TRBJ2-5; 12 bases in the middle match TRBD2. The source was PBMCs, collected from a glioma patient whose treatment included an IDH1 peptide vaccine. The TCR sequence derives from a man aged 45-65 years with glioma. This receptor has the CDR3 CASSILRLAGEETQYF. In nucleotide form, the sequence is TGTGCCAGCAGCATTCTTCGACTAGCGGGGGAAGAGACCCAGTACTTC.